This T cell receptor beta chain was sequenced for a study of blood T cell repertoires in COVID-19 (dated by TCRdb to about 2020). Regarding the research as a whole: Samples covering the acute and convalescent phases of COVID-19 were provided by collaborators in the United States, Italy and Spain. The material from the prospective study consisted of cDNA or gDNA derived from T cells, B-cell-depleted T cells, or PBMCs. The dataset comprised deeply sampled blood TCRbeta repertoires from subjects exposed to, actively infected with, or recovered from COVID-19. The repertoires were made available in a free public database intended to serve as a resource for research on the immune response to SARS-CoV-2. Samples came from the ongoing ImmuneRACE study (first 160 participants) plus 1,254 subjects from 6 global collaborators. A de-identified subject ID, COVID-19 status, age in years and sex were almost always included in the sample metadata. Where HLA class I and class II types were available, the types were taken from metadata supplied by the sample provider, not from assay-based typing. What the authors observed across the whole study: The amount of clinical and demographic metadata varied by source and participant and was provided uncurated.

Collaborating institutions collected whole blood in K2EDTA tubes following their own protocols. For TCRbeta analysis, collaborators shipped samples in one of three forms: frozen whole blood, isolated PBMCs, or DNA extracted from either of those sample types. TCRbeta CDR3 regions were amplified from genomic DNA by means of the immunoSEQ Assay, a bias-controlled multiplex PCR. The authors processed their data as follows. Nucleated cell counts per sample were estimated from amplification of reference gene primers within the assay. Sequence reads were collapsed and filtered to measure the absolute abundance of every unique TCRbeta CDR3 rearrangement. For each sample, productive Simpson clonality was calculated as the square root of Simpson's diversity index across productive rearrangements. TCRdb obtained this table from immuneACCESS and retained in-frame rearrangements with V and J assigned. These tables miss some clones; where compared with another copy, unresolved V genes account for less than half of the shortfall, and the remainder is unexplained. V, J and clone size are those of that table, while D and trimming were read from the DNA. The sample table shows about 210,000 clones, and 86% are seen once. 0.6% to 0.9% of the sample rests with the top ten.

Concerning this clone: This receptor's antigen is unknown. No base qualities exist here, and no much larger clone lies one base off it.

The receptor comes from a woman aged 70-85 years with acute or convalescent COVID-19. The sample taken for sequencing was peripheral blood.

The DNA sequence is as follows: TGTGCCAGCAGGCAGGGCAAGGAAGCTTTCTTT. The encoded protein is CASRQGKEAFF. The chain is made from TRBV6-5 and TRBJ1-1; perhaps TRBD1 is the D gene, with 5 bases matching. The trim is 6 bases for V and 8 bases for J, with a gap of 10 bases between the germline ends. The CDR3 runs 11 residues from the cysteine to the phenylalanine. Just the 33-base CDR3 DNA is kept, in frame starting at base 1. Looking up the germline V gene yields CDR1 MNHEY and CDR2 SVGAGI.